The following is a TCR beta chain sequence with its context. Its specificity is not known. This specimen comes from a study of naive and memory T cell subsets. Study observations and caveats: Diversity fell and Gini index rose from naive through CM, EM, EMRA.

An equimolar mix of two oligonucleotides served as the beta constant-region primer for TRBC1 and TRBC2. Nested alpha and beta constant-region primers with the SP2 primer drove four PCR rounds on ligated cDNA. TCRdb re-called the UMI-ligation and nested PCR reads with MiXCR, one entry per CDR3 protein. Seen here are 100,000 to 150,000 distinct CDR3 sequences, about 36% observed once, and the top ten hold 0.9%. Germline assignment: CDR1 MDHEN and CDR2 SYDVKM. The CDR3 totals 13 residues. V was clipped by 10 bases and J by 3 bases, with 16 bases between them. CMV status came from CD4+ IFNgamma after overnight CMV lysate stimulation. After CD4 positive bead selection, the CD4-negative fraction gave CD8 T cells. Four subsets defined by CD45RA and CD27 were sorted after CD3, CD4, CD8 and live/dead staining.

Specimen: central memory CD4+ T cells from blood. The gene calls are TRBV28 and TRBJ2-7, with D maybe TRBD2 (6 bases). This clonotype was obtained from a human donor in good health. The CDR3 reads CATLRRGLYEQYF. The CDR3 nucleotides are TGTGCCACCCTGAGGCGGGGCCTCTACGAGCAGTACTTC.